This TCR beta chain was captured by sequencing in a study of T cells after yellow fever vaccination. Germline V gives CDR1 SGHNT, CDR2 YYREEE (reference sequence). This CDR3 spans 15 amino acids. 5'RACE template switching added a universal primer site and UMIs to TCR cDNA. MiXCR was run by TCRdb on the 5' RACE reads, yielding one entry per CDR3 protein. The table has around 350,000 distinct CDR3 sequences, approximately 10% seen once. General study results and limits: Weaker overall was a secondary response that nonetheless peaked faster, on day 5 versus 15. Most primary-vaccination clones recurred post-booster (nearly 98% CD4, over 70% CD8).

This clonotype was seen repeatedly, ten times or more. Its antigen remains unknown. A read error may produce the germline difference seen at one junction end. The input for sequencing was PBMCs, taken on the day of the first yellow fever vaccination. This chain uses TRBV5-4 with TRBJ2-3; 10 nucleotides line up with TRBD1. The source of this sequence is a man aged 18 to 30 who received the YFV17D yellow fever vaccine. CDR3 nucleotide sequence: TGCGCCAGCAGCCTTCGGACAGGGGGGACAGATACGCAGTATTTT. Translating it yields CASSLRTGGTDTQYF.